This TCR beta chain was found in a study of early T cells in non-severe SARS-CoV-2 infection. Germline V CDR1 and CDR2: LNHNV, YYDKDF (reference sequence). The CDR3 is 20 residues long. V lost 0 bases to trimming and J lost 2 bases; unmatched junction nucleotides: 16. TCRdb redid the calling of the 5' RACE reads with MiXCR, one entry per CDR3 protein. Of approximately 37,000 distinct CDR3 sequences detected, less than 6.5% appear once; the ten largest clones hold about 5.5%. V usage is TRBV15 and J usage is TRBJ2-1, with 7 positions matching TRBD2. This sample comprised whole blood, obtained at baseline. This receptor was identified in an adult who was a healthcare worker with PCR-confirmed SARS-CoV-2 infection or an uninfected control (not recorded which). The CDR3 DNA follows: TGTGCCACCAGCAGAGATCCCACAGCGGGGATACGCAAAGCCTACAATGAGCAGTTCTTC. Amino acid sequence: CATSRDPTAGIRKAYNEQFF.